In this sample, the clone carrying this TCR beta chain turned up a few times. The target antigen is unknown. The data derive from a study of cytomegalovirus exposure and HLA in healthy donors. The study's findings and limits: Fewer N-insertions (relative to the approximately 670-donor mean) were reportedly seen in an Asian-associated ancestry cluster in a later analysis. Being productive about 87% or about 30% of the time was typical of most TCR beta V segments in an earlier analysis. Sequencing depth roughly uniform across donors was assumed in presence/absence analyses.

Between the trimmed V and J ends, which lost 0 bases and 4 bases, there was a span of 10 bases. CDR1 is KGHSH and CDR2 is LQKENI in the germline V gene. CDR3 size: 15 residues. Unrecorded immune exposure was likely among donors, who were nominally healthy when sampled. Amplification used 60 Vbeta primers and 13 Jbeta primers. The protocol was immunoSEQ multiplex PCR, while the TCRdb copy is restricted to in-frame clones and leaves out a portion. The sample holds 120,000 to 150,000 clones, approximately 70% seen once. The TCR was taken from a woman aged 55-69 years in good health and CMV-seronegative. V is TRBV18 and J is TRBJ1-3; no clear D. The sample consisted of PBMCs. Here the CDR3 DNA reads TGTGCCAGCTCACCACCGAGTAGAACCGGAAACACCATATATTTT. Amino acid sequence: CASSPPSRTGNTIYF. The whole variable domain, remainder taken from reference TRBV18 and TRBJ1-3, is NAGVMQNPRHLVRRRGQEARLRCSPMKGHSHVYWYRQLPEEGLKFMVYLQKENIIDESGMPKERFSAEFPKEGPSILRIQQVVRGDSAAYFCASSPPSRTGNTIYFGEGSWLTVV.